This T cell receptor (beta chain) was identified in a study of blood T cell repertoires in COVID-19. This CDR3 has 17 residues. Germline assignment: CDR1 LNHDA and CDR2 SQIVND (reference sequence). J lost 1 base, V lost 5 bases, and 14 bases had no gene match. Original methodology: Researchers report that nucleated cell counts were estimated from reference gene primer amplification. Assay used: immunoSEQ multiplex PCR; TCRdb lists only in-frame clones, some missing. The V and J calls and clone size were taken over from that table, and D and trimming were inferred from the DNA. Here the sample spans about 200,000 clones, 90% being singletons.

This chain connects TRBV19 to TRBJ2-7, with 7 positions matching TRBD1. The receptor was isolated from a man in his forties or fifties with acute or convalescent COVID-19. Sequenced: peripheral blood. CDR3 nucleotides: TGTGCCAGTAGTGCCAGGCGTTTGGGACAGAATTCCTACGAGCAGTACTTC. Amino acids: CASSARRLGQNSYEQYF.